This T cell receptor (beta chain) was recorded in a study of blood T cell repertoires in COVID-19. Across the study: Samples came from the United States, Italy and Spain, spanning acute and convalescent COVID-19. Nucleic acid was either cDNA or gDNA, and it came from T cells, B-cell-depleted T cells, or PBMCs.

CDR3 length: 16 residues. Germline loops: CDR1 SGHTA, CDR2 FQGNSA. With V trimmed by 3 bases and J by 6 bases, 7 bases remained unmatched. In the original workflow: Reference gene primers were amplified, and this amplification served to estimate nucleated cell counts. Data came from immunoSEQ multiplex PCR; TCRdb stores just in-frame clones and leaves some out. V and J calls plus clone size are reproduced from that table; the DNA served to infer D and trimming. This sample has more than 90,000 clones, with roughly 72% found just once. The chain has TRBV7-2 and TRBJ2-3; TRBD2 matches 12 bases. The TCR comes from a woman aged 55-70 years in a cohort sampled during active or convalescent COVID-19. Specimen: peripheral blood. This CDR3 is CASSFSSGGVRDTQYF. The CDR3 bases are TGTGCCAGCAGCTTTTCTAGCGGGGGGGTACGGGATACGCAGTATTTT.